These 18 T cell receptor beta chains were all obtained from the same sample, sequenced in a study of T cells in Graves' hyperthyroidism and ophthalmopathy. The TCR beta CDR3 regions underwent amplification using RNA transcripts as the source. The HTBI primer set drove a first-round RT-PCR of the TCR CDR3. One entry per CDR3 protein, called by TCRdb with MiXCR from the multiplex PCR reads. This sample yields over 400,000 distinct CDR3 sequences, of which 14% to 15% are seen a single time; around 14% belongs to the top ten. The sequenced sample was blood. The receptors shown here come from a man in his late teens or twenties with Graves' ophthalmopathy.

In its sample, this clonotype was seen many times. CDR3 coding DNA: TGTGCCAGCAGTTTGGATCCCAGCACAGATACGCAGTATTTT. The encoded protein is CASSLDPSTDTQYF. The rearrangement uses TRBV12-3 or TRBV12-4 and TRBJ2-3; D ambiguous. V lost 3 bases to trimming and J lost 0 bases, with 7 bases between them. The CDR3 spans 14 residues.

There are a few counts of this clonotype. The chain uses TRBV19 and TRBJ2-7, with 7 bases lining up with TRBD1. J lost 3 bases, V lost 3 bases, and 14 bases had no gene match. The CDR3 runs 17 residues. Per germline, CDR1 LNHDA and CDR2 SQIVND (reference sequence). The CDR3 is CASSIGRSGTVLYEQYF. The CDR3 nucleotides are TGTGCCAGTAGTATTGGGCGGTCCGGGACAGTCCTCTACGAGCAGTACTTC.

This clonotype was seen repeatedly, ten times or more. The CDR3 sequence: CASSSSMGVYEQYF. CDR3 nucleotide sequence: TGTGCCAGCAGCTCCAGCATGGGGGTATACGAGCAGTACTTC. The chain combines TRBV7-9 with TRBJ2-7; possibly TRBD1 or TRBD2 for D (5 bases each). The V end lost 4 bases, the J end lost 4 bases, and 14 bases lay between the germline ends. Germline V gives CDR1 SEHNR, CDR2 FQNEAQ (reference sequence). This CDR3 spans 14 amino acids. The whole variable domain, filled in from reference TRBV7-9 and TRBJ2-7, reads DTGVSQNPRHKITKRGQNVTFRCDPISEHNRLYWYRQTLGQGPEFLTYFQNEAQLEKSRLLSDRFSAERPKGSFSTLEIQRTEQGDSAMYLCASSSSMGVYEQYFGPGTRLTVT.

This clonotype was counted many times. This chain connects TRBV30 to TRBJ2-5, with D possibly matching TRBD1 (5 bases). This CDR3 comprises 12 residues. Germline V CDR1 and CDR2: GTSNPN, SVGIG (reference sequence). Trimming pared 2 bases from V and 12 bases from J, leaving 16 bases between. CDR3 coding DNA: TGTGCCTGGAGTACGACAGCCCGTCTTAAGTACTTC. Encoded protein: CAWSTTARLKYF.

This clonotype was observed at least ten times. This chain joins TRBV5-6 and TRBJ2-5, with TRBD2 matching 11 bases. V was clipped by 1 base and J by 4 bases; unmatched bases: 21. Germline V CDR1 and CDR2: SGHDT, YYEEEE. There are 21 residues in the CDR3. The CDR3 reads CASSLFYRVLRVGTSGETQYF. CDR3 sequence (DNA): TGTGCCAGCAGCTTGTTTTATCGAGTGCTTCGAGTGGGGACTAGCGGAGAGACCCAGTACTTC.

This clonotype was counted between two and nine times. A much larger clone lies a single base off, so this may be a read error. The chain carries TRBV2 and TRBJ1-5, with 8 positions matching TRBD1. Per the germline V gene, CDR1 is SNHLY and CDR2 is FYNNEI. CDR3 length equals 17 residues. CDR3 loop: CASSHQIGQGGNRPQHF. The CDR3 DNA sequence: TGTGCCAGCAGTCACCAGATCGGACAGGGTGGCAATCGGCCCCAGCATTTT.

This clonotype was counted between two and nine times. The DNA of the CDR3 is TGTGCCAGCAGTGACACTAGCACCGGGGAGCTGTTTTTT. As protein: CASSDTSTGELFF. The chain couples TRBV6-4 to TRBJ2-2; D is perhaps TRBD2 (5 bases). The CDR3 runs 13 residues. V was cut by 2 bases and J by 4 bases, with 5 bases left in between. CDR1 MRHNA and CDR2 SNTAGT come from the germline V gene.

This clonotype was found many times. V is TRBV18 and J is TRBJ1-5; maybe TRBD1 (5 bases). Trimming pared 5 bases from V and 3 bases from J, leaving 11 bases between. From germline, CDR1 is KGHSH and CDR2 LQKENI. The CDR3 is made up of 14 amino acids. The CDR3 coding sequence is TGTGCCAGCTCAGAGGGGCCTGACAATCAGCCCCAGCATTTT. Protein product: CASSEGPDNQPQHF.

This clonotype has a count of ten or more. This chain connects TRBV11-1 to TRBJ2-5; a possible D gene is TRBD2 (5 bases). The CDR3 has 15 residues. Per the germline V gene, CDR1 is SGHAT and CDR2 is FQDESV (reference sequence). V was clipped by 5 bases and J by 5 bases, with 18 bases between them. CDR3 DNA: TGTGCCAGCAGCACCCCGGGTAGCGTCGCGGAGACCCAGTACTTC. Its protein is CASSTPGSVAETQYF.

In this sample, this clonotype turned up a few times. The chain joins TRBV27 to TRBJ2-7; D gene uncertain. V was pared by 5 bases and J by 5 bases, with 16 bases between. Germline V gene data show CDR1 as MNHEY and CDR2 as SMNVEV (reference sequence). The CDR3 spans 14 residues. The CDR3 DNA follows: TGTGCCAGCAGTCTAACGACGGTTTCTCACGAGCAGTACTTC. Translation gives CASSLTTVSHEQYF.

This clonotype was picked up many times. V usage is TRBV5-1 and J usage is TRBJ2-3; 13 nucleotides align to TRBD2. The CDR3 runs to 18 residues. V trimming: 4 bases; J trimming: 0 bases; junction bases outside the gene matches: 8. The germline CDR1 and CDR2 sequences are SGHRS and YFSETQ. Here the CDR3 reads CASSPGLAGLVSTDTQYF. CDR3 bases: TGCGCCAGCAGCCCGGGACTAGCGGGACTAGTTAGCACAGATACGCAGTATTTT.

The table lists this clonotype with a few counts. The chain has TRBV7-2 and TRBJ2-7, with no clear D. Trimming removed 5 bases from V and 3 bases from J, with 14 bases in between. The CDR3 loop spans 14 amino acids. Germline V gene data show CDR1 as SGHTA and CDR2 as FQGNSA. Written as DNA, the CDR3 is TGTGCCAGCAGCCGTCGACACTTATACTACGAGCAGTACTTC. Translated: CASSRRHLYYEQYF.

This clonotype was recorded many times. The chain recombines TRBV5-1 with TRBJ2-3; 8 positions agree with TRBD2. With V trimmed by 5 bases and J by 7 bases, 6 bases remained unmatched. This CDR3 has 13 residues. In germline, CDR1 is SGHRS, CDR2 YFSETQ. The CDR3 loop is CASRNLAGNTQYF. For the CDR3, the DNA is TGCGCCAGCAGAAATTTAGCGGGAAATACGCAGTATTTT.

In this sample, this clonotype turned up many times. The gene calls are TRBV20-1 and TRBJ2-1; tentatively, D is TRBD2 (6 bases). CDR3 length: 15 amino acids. Germline CDR1 DFQATT, CDR2 SNEGSKA (reference sequence). V was clipped by 7 bases and J by 2 bases, with 18 bases between them. CDR3 nucleotides: TGCAGTGTTGAAGGTGGGACTCAAGCCTACAATGAGCAGTTCTTC. This translates into CSVEGGTQAYNEQFF.

As concerns this clonotype: A much larger clone lies a single base off, so this may be a read error. The chain links TRBV20-1 to TRBJ2-7; D may be TRBD2 (5 bases). Germline assignment: CDR1 DFQATT and CDR2 SNEGSKA (reference sequence). This CDR3 has 14 amino acids. The CDR3 sequence is CNARRRTDYNEQYF. CDR3 DNA: TGCAATGCTAGACGGAGGACCGATTATAACGAGCAGTACTTC.

The table lists this clonotype with many counts. CDR3 loop: CASSLDRPEQYF. The CDR3 region has the DNA TGTGCCAGCAGCTTAGACCGCCCCGAGCAGTACTTC. The chain is built from TRBV7-9 and TRBJ2-7; D is uncertain. Deletions cut 1 base from V and 6 bases from J, with 7 bases between. Germline loops: CDR1 SEHNR, CDR2 FQNEAQ (reference sequence). The CDR3 contains 12 residues.

The chain has TRBV10-3 and TRBJ1-2; TRBD1 is a possible D gene (5 bases). Trimming pared 10 bases from V and 8 bases from J, leaving 20 bases between. Per the germline V gene, CDR1 is ENHRY and CDR2 is SYGVKD. The CDR3 covers 13 residues. Here the CDR3 reads CATTSGTHLGYTF. The CDR3 bases are TGTGCCACTACCTCCGGGACTCATCTAGGCTACACCTTC.

This clonotype has only a few counts. This chain links TRBV24-1 with TRBJ2-1; 9 nucleotides agree with TRBD2. Germline V lookup: CDR1 KGHDR, CDR2 SFDVKD. There are 14 residues in the CDR3. V shed 6 bases and J 5 bases; nucleotides not matched to a gene: 4. CDR3 residues: CATSSRLADNEQFF. The CDR3, as DNA: TGTGCCACCAGTTCACGACTAGCGGACAATGAGCAGTTCTTC.